These 13 T cell receptor beta chains share one sample of origin, sequenced in a study of OX40 agonist ivuxolimab in advanced cancers. TCRdb's table, derived via immunoSEQ multiplex PCR, lists solely in-frame clones and lacks some. This sample has 35,000 or so clones, with 82% found just once. This specimen was CD4+ or CD8+ T cells sorted from blood, taken in a trial of the OX40 agonist ivuxolimab. The source is an adult with an advanced solid tumor such as melanoma, head and neck, liver or kidney cancer.

The chain joins TRBV10-3 to TRBJ2-6; maybe TRBD2 (6 bases). The V gene lost 7 bases and the J gene lost 0 bases, with 16 bases spanning the gap. CDR1 is ENHRY and CDR2 is SYGVKD in the germline V gene. This CDR3 is built from 17 residues. For the CDR3, the DNA is TGTGCCATCACCCTACTCGGGACTCCCTCTGGGGCCAACGTCCTGACTTTC. Translated, it gives CAITLLGTPSGANVLTF.

The chain employs TRBV2 and TRBJ2-5; D gene ambiguous. The length of the CDR3 is 12 residues. From germline, CDR1 is SNHLY and CDR2 FYNNEI. V was clipped by 6 bases and J by 2 bases, with 7 bases between them. The DNA of the CDR3 is TGTGCCAGCAGCCTGCCACAAGAGACCCAGTACTTC. Translating gives CASSLPQETQYF.

The genes are TRBV2 and TRBJ2-5; tentatively, D is TRBD1 or TRBD2 (5 bases each). Germline CDR1 SNHLY, CDR2 FYNNEI. Trimming removed 1 base from V and 4 bases from J, with 28 bases in between. CDR3 size: 20 residues. The CDR3 loop is CASSEGPKGPRGFGGETQYF. CDR3 nucleotides: TGTGCCAGCAGTGAAGGGCCCAAGGGTCCTCGCGGGTTTGGGGGAGAGACCCAGTACTTC.

V usage is TRBV7-2 and J usage is TRBJ1-1; no clear D. CDR3 length equals 12 residues. Germline CDR1 SGHTA, CDR2 FQGNSA. The V and J ends lost 4 bases and 5 bases respectively, with 8 bases between them. CDR3 nucleotides: TGTGCCAGCAGCTCAAGAAGGACTGAAGCTTTCTTT. Its translation: CASSSRRTEAFF.

This chain uses TRBV10-2 with TRBJ2-4, with TRBD2 matching 10 bases. This CDR3 has 17 amino acids. CDR1 WSHSY and CDR2 SAAADI come from the germline V gene. V shed 9 bases, J shed 2 bases, and the junction held 13 bases outside the gene matches. This CDR3 reads CASRPGVAGGSKNIQYF. The CDR3 bases are TGCGCCAGTCGTCCTGGAGTAGCGGGGGGATCCAAAAACATTCAGTACTTC.

The rearrangement joins TRBV19 to TRBJ1-1; D is unresolved. CDR3 size: 14 residues. Germline V gives CDR1 LNHDA, CDR2 SQIVND (reference sequence). The V end lost 3 bases, the J end lost 5 bases, and 13 bases lay between the germline ends. CDR3 nucleotide sequence: TGTGCCAGTAGTATTGGACGGGTCGGGACTGAAGCTTTCTTT. Amino acids: CASSIGRVGTEAFF.

This clone was observed once. This chain joins TRBV19 and TRBJ2-7; tentatively, D is TRBD1 or TRBD2 (6 bases each). V was shortened by 6 bases and J by 5 bases, with 14 bases between the two germline ends. CDR1 is LNHDA, CDR2 SQIVND, per germline (reference sequence). This CDR3 region has 13 residues. The CDR3 DNA sequence: TGTGCCAGTAGAAGGGGGGAGTGGGACGAGCAGTACTTC. Translated, it gives CASRRGEWDEQYF.

The chain combines TRBV19 with TRBJ2-3; a possible D gene is TRBD1 (6 bases). The CDR3 length is 16 residues. V was pared by 4 bases and J by 4 bases, with 18 bases between. Per germline, CDR1 LNHDA and CDR2 SQIVND (reference sequence). The CDR3 is CASSTVTGYRADTQYF. CDR3 DNA: TGTGCCAGTAGTACCGTTACAGGGTACAGGGCAGATACGCAGTATTTT.

This chain joins TRBV6-1 and TRBJ2-7; D unclear. Germline assignment: CDR1 MNHNS and CDR2 SASEGT. This CDR3 is 12 amino acids long. V was trimmed by 7 bases and J by 3 bases, leaving 10 bases between them. CDR3 coding DNA: TGTGCCAGCATTCACACGATCTACGAGCAGTACTTC. Its protein product is CASIHTIYEQYF.

The rearrangement links TRBV7-2 to TRBJ1-6; D ambiguous. Trimming shortened V by 0 bases and J by 7 bases, and 4 bases separated the two germline ends. CDR1 is SGHTA and CDR2 is FQGNSA in the germline V gene. The CDR3 has 13 residues. CDR3: CASSLALNSPLHF. The CDR3 bases are TGTGCCAGCAGCTTAGCCCTGAATTCACCCCTCCACTTT.

This chain joins TRBV5-6 and TRBJ2-5; no clear D. The V end lost 0 bases, the J end lost 2 bases, and 5 bases lay between the germline ends. Germline-derived CDR1 and CDR2 are SGHDT and YYEEEE. This CDR3 is built from 13 residues. CDR3 region: CASSLGQQETQYF. In nucleotides, the CDR3 is TGTGCCAGCAGCTTGGGTCAGCAAGAGACCCAGTACTTC. The full variable domain, in which reference TRBV5-6 and TRBJ2-5 provide the parts outside the CDR3, is DAGVTQSPTHLIKTRGQQVTLRCSPKSGHDTVSWYQQALGQGPQFIFQYYEEEERQRGNFPDRFSGHQFPNYSSELNVNALLLGDSALYLCASSLGQQETQYFGPGTRLLVL.

This clone was picked up one time. The genes are TRBV23-1 and TRBJ2-7, with D possibly being TRBD2 (5 bases). TRBV23-1 is designated an ORF whose function remains uncertain. Trimming removed 0 bases from V and 0 bases from J, with 18 bases in between. The CDR3 loop spans 18 amino acids. Written as DNA, the CDR3 is TGCGCCAGCAGTCAATCCCGGGTCTCGGGGAAACCCTCCTACGAGCAGTACTTC. Protein: CASSQSRVSGKPSYEQYF.

The rearrangement joins TRBV5-5 to TRBJ2-5; possibly TRBD1 or TRBD2 for D (5 bases each). Trimming removed 4 bases from V and 5 bases from J, with 18 bases in between. This CDR3 has 15 amino acids. Germline V gives CDR1 SGHKS, CDR2 YYEKEE (reference sequence). The CDR3 DNA follows: TGTGCCAGCAGCCCAAGGGTCGGGGCAGCGGAGACCCAGTACTTC. Its protein product is CASSPRVGAAETQYF.